The sequence of this TCR beta chain was determined in a study of post-analysis software for immune sequencing data. Across the study: Some patients lacked subtype; others had relapsing-remitting, secondary progressive or progressive-relapsing disease.

Every TCR beta cDNA library bore unique molecular identifiers. Out of roughly 0.85 to 10 million T cells, 470,000 or so cDNA molecules were generated. TCRdb recomputed calls from the PCR reads with MiXCR, one row per CDR3 protein. The repertoire holds roughly 620,000 distinct CDR3 sequences, with about 40% as singletons. This clonotype was detected a few times. Its antigen is undetermined. Study-wide results and caveats: For normalized Chao1 diversity, multiple sclerosis patients scored significantly lower than controls did.

The sample taken for sequencing was blood. The origin of this receptor is a girl aged 10-17 years with multiple sclerosis.

The CDR3, as DNA: TGCAGCGTTGTATCAGCCGAGAGCTCCTACGAGCAGTACTTC. Encoded protein: CSVVSAESSYEQYF. The chain employs TRBV29-1 and TRBJ2-7; D gene uncertain. Germline values: CDR1 SQVTM, CDR2 ANQGSEA. V lost 4 bases and J lost 0, with 13 bases in between. The length of the CDR3 is 14 residues.